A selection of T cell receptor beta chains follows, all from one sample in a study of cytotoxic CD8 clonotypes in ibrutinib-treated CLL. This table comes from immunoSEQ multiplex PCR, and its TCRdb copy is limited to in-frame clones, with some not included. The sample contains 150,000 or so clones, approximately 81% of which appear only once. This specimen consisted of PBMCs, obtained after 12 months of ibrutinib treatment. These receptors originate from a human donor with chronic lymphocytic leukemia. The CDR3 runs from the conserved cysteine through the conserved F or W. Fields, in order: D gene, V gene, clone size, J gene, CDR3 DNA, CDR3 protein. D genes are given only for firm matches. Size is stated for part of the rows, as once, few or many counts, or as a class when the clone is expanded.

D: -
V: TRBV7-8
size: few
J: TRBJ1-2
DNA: TGTGCCAGCAGCAAGACAGGCGATAACTATGGCTACACCTTC
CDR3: CASSKTGDNYGYTF

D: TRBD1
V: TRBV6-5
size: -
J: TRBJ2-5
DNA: TGTGCCAGCAGTAAAGGGACAGGGGGAGAGACCCAGTACTTC
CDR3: CASSKGTGGETQYF

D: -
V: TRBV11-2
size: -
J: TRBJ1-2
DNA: TGTGCCAGCAGCTACAGGGTGGGGTATGGCTACACCTTC
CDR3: CASSYRVGYGYTF

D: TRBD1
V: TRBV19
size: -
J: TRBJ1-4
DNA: TGTGCCAGTAGCATCTATCCGGGACAGAGTAATGAAAAACTGTTTTTT
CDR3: CASSIYPGQSNEKLFF

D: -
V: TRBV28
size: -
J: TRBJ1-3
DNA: TGTGCCAGCAGTTTATCGCACAGGGTTGGAAACACCATATATTTT
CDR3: CASSLSHRVGNTIYF

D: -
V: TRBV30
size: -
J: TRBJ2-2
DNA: TGTGCCTGGGCCCGGCTAGCAAACACCGGGGAGCTGTTTTTT
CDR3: CAWARLANTGELFF

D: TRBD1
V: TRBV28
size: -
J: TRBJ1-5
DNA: TGTGCCAGCAGTCCCGGGACAGGCAATCAGCCCCAGCATTTT
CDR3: CASSPGTGNQPQHF

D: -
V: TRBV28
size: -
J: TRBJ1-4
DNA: TGTGCCAGCAGTTCAGCCGAGGAGTTGGACCTACGGAGGACTAATGAAAAACTGTTTTTT
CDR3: CASSSAEELDLRRTNEKLFF

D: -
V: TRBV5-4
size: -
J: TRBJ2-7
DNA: TGTGCCAGCAGCTTGGTAGGGTCCGAGTCCTACGAGCAGTACTTC
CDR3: CASSLVGSESYEQYF

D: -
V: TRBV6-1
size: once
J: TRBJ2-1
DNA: TGTGCCAGCAGTGAAGCGCTGCGAGGGGTTGAGCAGTTCTTC
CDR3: CASSEALRGVEQFF

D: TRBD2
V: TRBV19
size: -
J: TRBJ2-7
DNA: TGTGCCAGTAGTATACGAGTAGCGGGAGACGAGCAGTACTTC
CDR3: CASSIRVAGDEQYF

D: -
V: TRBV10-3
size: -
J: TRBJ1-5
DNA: TGTGCCATCAGTGATCGGGGGGAGGGCAATCAGCCCCAGCATTTT
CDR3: CAISDRGEGNQPQHF

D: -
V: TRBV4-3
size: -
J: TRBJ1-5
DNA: TGCGCCAGCAGCCAAGAGCTTGGAGGCAGACGCAATCAGCCCCAGCATTTT
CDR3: CASSQELGGRRNQPQHF

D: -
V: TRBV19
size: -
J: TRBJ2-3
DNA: TGTGCCAGTAGTATAAGGGCAGTCATCACAGATACGCAGTATTTT
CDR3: CASSIRAVITDTQYF

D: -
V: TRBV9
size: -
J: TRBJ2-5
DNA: TGTGCCAGCAGCGTAGAGGGGGGTTGGGAGACCCAGTACTTC
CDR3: CASSVEGGWETQYF

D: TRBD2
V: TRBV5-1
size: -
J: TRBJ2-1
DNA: TGCGCCAGCAGCTTGGCCGGAGCGGGAGGTCTCTACAATGAGCAGTTCTTC
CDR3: CASSLAGAGGLYNEQFF

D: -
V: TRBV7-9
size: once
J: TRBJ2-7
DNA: TGTGCCAGCAGCTTTGAGGTCTACGAGCAGTACTTC
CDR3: CASSFEVYEQYF

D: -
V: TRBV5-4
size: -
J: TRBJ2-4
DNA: TGTGCCAGCAGCTTGTTGGCAGGAAGCCTAGCCAAAAACATTCAGTACTTC
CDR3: CASSLLAGSLAKNIQYF

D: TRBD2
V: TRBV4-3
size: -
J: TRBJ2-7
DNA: TGCGCCAGCAGCCAAGTCCCGCTAGCGGGAGACGAGCAGTACTTC
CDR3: CASSQVPLAGDEQYF

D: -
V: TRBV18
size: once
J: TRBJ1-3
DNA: TGTGCCAGCTCACCACCGGCGGCTGGAAACACCATATATTTT
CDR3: CASSPPAAGNTIYF

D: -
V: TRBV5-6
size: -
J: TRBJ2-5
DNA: TGTGCCAGCAGCTTGAGGGGGGCACAGACCCAGTACTTC
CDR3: CASSLRGAQTQYF

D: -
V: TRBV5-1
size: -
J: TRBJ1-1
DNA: TGCGCCAGCAGCTGGGGACGGGGAATGAACACTGAAGCTTTCTTT
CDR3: CASSWGRGMNTEAFF

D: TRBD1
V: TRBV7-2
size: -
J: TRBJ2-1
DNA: TGTGCCAGCAGCTTATTAGGGTTGTACGGGACAGGGTCCAATGAGCAGTTCTTC
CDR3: CASSLLGLYGTGSNEQFF

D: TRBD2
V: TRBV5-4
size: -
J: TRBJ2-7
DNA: TGTGCCAGCAGCGAATCACTAGCGGGAAGCTACGAGCAGTACTTC
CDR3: CASSESLAGSYEQYF

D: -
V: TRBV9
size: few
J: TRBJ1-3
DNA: TGTGCCAGCAGCGTAGGGGATGCTGGAAACACCATATATTTT
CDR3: CASSVGDAGNTIYF

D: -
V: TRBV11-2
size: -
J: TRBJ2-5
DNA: TGTGCCAGCAGCTTAGGGGCCCGGGGGACTCAAGAGACCCAGTACTTC
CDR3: CASSLGARGTQETQYF

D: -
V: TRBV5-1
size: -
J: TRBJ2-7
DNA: TGCGCCAGCAGCCCCGGTAGGGGACCCATTTCAAGCTCCTACGAGCAGTACTTC
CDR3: CASSPGRGPISSSYEQYF

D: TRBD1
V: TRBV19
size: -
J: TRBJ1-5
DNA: TGTGCCAGTGGGGACAGGGCCAATCAGCCCCAGCATTTT
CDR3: CASGDRANQPQHF

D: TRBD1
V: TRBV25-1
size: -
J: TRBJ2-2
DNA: TGTGCCAGCAGTGAATTGTACAGGGGCGACACCGGGGAGCTGTTTTTT
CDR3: CASSELYRGDTGELFF

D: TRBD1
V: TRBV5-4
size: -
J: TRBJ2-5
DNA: TGTGCCAGCAGCTTGCCCCCAGGGACAGGCCAGTACTTC
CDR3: CASSLPPGTGQYF

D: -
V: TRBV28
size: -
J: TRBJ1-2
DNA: TGTGCCAGCAGTTCCCCGACGGGGACTAACTATGGCTACACCTTC
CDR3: CASSSPTGTNYGYTF

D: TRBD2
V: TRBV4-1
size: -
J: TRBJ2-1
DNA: TGCGCCAGCAGCAAAGTGGGGGTTACTAGCGGGTCCTACAATGAGCAGTTCTTC
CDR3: CASSKVGVTSGSYNEQFF

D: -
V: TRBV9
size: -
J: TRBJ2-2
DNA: TGTGCCAGCAGTGGGGCTACGTACACCGGGGAGCTGTTTTTT
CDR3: CASSGATYTGELFF

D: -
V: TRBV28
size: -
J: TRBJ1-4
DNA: TGTGCCAGCAGTTTAGGGCAGAGTAATGAAAAACTGTTTTTT
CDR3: CASSLGQSNEKLFF

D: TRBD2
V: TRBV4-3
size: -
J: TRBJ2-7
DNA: TGCGCCAGCAGCCAAGGTGGTAGCGGGAGGATCAACTACGAGCAGTACTTC
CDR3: CASSQGGSGRINYEQYF

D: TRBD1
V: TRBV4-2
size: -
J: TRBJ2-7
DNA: TGTGCCAGCAGCCAAGAGGTAGGGGGCAACGAGCAGTACTTC
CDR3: CASSQEVGGNEQYF

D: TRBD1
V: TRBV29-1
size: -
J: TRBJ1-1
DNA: TGCAGCGTTGAGTCCAGGGGGGATGAAGCTTTCTTT
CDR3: CSVESRGDEAFF

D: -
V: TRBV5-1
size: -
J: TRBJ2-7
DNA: TGCGCCAGCAGCTTGGTTCCAGGGGCCGGGTCGGGCTACGAGCAGTACTTC
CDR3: CASSLVPGAGSGYEQYF

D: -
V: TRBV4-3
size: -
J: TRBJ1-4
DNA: TGCGCCAGCAGCCGAGTCGGGGCGAAGGTTTTTGAAAAACTGTTTTTT
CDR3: CASSRVGAKVFEKLFF

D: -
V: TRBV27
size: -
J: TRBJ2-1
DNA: TGTGCCAGCAGTCCAAGACTAGTCCAGAATGAGCAGTTCTTC
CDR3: CASSPRLVQNEQFF

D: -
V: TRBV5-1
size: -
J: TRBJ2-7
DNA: TGCGCCAGCAGCTTGGACGGACAGCGCTACGAGCAGTACTTC
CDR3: CASSLDGQRYEQYF

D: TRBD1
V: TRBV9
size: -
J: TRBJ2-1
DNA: TGTGCCAGCAGCCCGGGACAGGGGTACAATGAGCAGTTCTTC
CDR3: CASSPGQGYNEQFF

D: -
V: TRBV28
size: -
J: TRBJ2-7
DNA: TGTGCCAGCAGTCTCACAACAGGAACCTACGAGCAGTACTTC
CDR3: CASSLTTGTYEQYF

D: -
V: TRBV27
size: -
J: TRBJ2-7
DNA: TGTGCCAGCCACTCGCCGGGCAGCTACGAGCAGTACTTC
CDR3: CASHSPGSYEQYF

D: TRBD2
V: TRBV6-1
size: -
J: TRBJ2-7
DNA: TGTGCCAGCAGTGCCTCCGGGACTAGCGGCTACGAGCAGTACTTC
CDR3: CASSASGTSGYEQYF

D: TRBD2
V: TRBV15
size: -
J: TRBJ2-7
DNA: TGTGCCACCAGCAAGACTACTACTAGCGGGAGAGACGAGCAGTACTTC
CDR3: CATSKTTTSGRDEQYF

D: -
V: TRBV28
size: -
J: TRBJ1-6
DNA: TGTGCCAGCAGTTTAAGGCAGGGAGGTCTCTCCTATAATTCACCCCTCCACTTT
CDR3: CASSLRQGGLSYNSPLHF

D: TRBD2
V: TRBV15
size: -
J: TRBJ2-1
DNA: TGTGCCACCAAACTGCCGGGACTAGCGGGAGTCTCCTACAATGAGCAGTTCTTC
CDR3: CATKLPGLAGVSYNEQFF

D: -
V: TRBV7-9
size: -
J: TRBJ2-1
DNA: TGTGCCAGCAGCTTAGACGTAATGGTTTCTGGAAACAATGAGCAGTTCTTC
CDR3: CASSLDVMVSGNNEQFF

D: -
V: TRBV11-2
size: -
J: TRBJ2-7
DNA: TGTGCCAGCGGGACCCCCCAGGACGAGCAGTACTTC
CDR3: CASGTPQDEQYF

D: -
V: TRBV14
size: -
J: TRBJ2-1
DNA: TGTGCCAGCAGCCTGCGGAGGAACTCACACTACAATGAGCAGTTCTTC
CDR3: CASSLRRNSHYNEQFF

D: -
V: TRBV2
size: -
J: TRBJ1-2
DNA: TGTGCCAGCAGTCTCCCGGACTCACCACTTGGAAATTTTGGCTACACCTTC
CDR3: CASSLPDSPLGNFGYTF

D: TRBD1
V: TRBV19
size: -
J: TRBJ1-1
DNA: TGTGCCAGTACTCAGGCAGGGGGAAAGAACACTGAAGCTTTCTTT
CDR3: CASTQAGGKNTEAFF

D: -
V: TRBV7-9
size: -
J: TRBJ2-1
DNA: TGTGCCAGCAGCTTAGGCTCTTACAGAGCACGCCTCCTCAATGAGCAGTTCTTC
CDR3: CASSLGSYRARLLNEQFF